This TCR beta chain was sequenced for a study of chemoradiotherapy in HPV16-positive cancers. General observations from the study: During treatment, candidate HPV-specific clones and E7-related motifs expanded in tumor. In HPV16-positive patients, HPV-responsive T-cell expansion tracked better recurrence-free survival.

The table came from immunoSEQ multiplex PCR; TCRdb's copy has only in-frame clones and leaves some out. The sample shows about 2,200 clones, around 84% of them seen only once. CDR1 and CDR2 (germline): KGHSH, LQKENI. V trimming: 4 bases; J trimming: 3 bases; junction bases outside the gene matches: 8. CDR3 length: 16 amino acids. A remark on this clone: Its antigen is undetermined.

Here the sequenced sample was tumor tissue, taken from a patient who underwent chemoradiotherapy. This TCR derives from a human donor with HPV-associated anogenital cancer. The V and J genes are TRBV18 and TRBJ1-4; 7 bases align to TRBD1. This CDR3 reads CASSRRTGAANEKLFF. In DNA, the CDR3 is TGTGCCAGCTCACGCAGGACAGGCGCAGCTAATGAAAAACTGTTTTTT.